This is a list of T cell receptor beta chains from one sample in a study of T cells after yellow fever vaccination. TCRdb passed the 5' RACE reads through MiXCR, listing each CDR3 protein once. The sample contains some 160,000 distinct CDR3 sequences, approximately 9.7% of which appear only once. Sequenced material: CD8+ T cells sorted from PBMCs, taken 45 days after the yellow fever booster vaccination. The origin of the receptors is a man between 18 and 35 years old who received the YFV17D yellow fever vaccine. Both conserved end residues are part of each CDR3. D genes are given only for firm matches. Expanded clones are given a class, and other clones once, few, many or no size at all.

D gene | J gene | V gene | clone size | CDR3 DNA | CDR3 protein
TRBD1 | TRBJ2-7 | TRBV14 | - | TGTGCCAGCAGCCGGACAGGGGCCTACGAGCAGTACTTC | CASSRTGAYEQYF
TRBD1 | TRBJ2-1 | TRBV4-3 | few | TGCGCCAGCAGCCAAGAGTTCGTATCACCGGGACAGGGACCCAATGAGCAGTTCTTC | CASSQEFVSPGQGPNEQFF
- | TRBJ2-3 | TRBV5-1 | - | TGCGCCAGCAGTTCGGCGACCCGCACAGATACGCAGTATTTT | CASSSATRTDTQYF
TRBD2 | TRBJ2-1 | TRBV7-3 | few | TGTGCCAGCAGTCCTAGCGGGGGGACATCCTACAATGAGCAGTTCTTC | CASSPSGGTSYNEQFF
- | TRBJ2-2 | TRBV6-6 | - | TGTGCCAGCAGTTACTCATCGGCCGGGGAGCTGTTTTTT | CASSYSSAGELFF
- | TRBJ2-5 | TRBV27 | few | TGTGCCAGCAGTTTAATGCCGGGTGGGATAACCCAGTACTTC | CASSLMPGGITQYF
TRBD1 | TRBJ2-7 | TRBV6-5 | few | TGTGCCAGCAGTTACGGACAGGGGGCAGGGTACGAGCAGTACTTC | CASSYGQGAGYEQYF
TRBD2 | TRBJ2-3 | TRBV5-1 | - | TGCGCCAGCAGCCCCGGGACTAGCGGGGGGCTGGGGGATACGCAGTATTTT | CASSPGTSGGLGDTQYF
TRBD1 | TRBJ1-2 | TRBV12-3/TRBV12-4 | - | TGTGCCAGCAGTCAGACAGGGGACTATGGCTACACCTTC | CASSQTGDYGYTF
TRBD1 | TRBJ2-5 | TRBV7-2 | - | TGTGCCAGCAGCTGGCCACAGGGGCGTCAAGAGACCCAGTACTTC | CASSWPQGRQETQYF
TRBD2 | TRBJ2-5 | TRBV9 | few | TGTGCCAGCAGCGTACTAGCGGGGGGAAGGGAGACCCAGTACTTC | CASSVLAGGRETQYF